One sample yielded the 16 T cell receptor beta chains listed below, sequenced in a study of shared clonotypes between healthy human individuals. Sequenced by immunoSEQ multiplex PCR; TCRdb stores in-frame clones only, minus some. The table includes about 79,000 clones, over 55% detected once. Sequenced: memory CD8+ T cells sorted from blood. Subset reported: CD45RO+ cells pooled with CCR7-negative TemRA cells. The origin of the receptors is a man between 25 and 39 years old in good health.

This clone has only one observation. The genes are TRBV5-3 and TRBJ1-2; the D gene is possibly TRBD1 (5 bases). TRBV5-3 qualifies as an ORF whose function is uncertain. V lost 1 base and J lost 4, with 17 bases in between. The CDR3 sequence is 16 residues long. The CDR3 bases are TGTGCCAGAAGCTTGAGGCCCCAGACAGTGTTCTATGGCTACACCTTC. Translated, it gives CARSLRPQTVFYGYTF.

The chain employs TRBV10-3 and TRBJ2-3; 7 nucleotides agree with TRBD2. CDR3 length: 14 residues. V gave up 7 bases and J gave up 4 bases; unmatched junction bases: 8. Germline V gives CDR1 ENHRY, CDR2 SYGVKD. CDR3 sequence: CAITRNAGADTQYF. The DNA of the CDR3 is TGTGCCATCACCCGGAACGCGGGAGCAGATACGCAGTATTTT.

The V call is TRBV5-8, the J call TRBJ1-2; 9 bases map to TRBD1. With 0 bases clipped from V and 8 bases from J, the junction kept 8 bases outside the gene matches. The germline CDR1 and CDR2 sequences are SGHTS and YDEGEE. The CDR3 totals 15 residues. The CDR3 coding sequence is TGTGCCAGCAGCTTGGAGGGACAGGGCGTCGGCGGCTACACCTTC. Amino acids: CASSLEGQGVGGYTF.

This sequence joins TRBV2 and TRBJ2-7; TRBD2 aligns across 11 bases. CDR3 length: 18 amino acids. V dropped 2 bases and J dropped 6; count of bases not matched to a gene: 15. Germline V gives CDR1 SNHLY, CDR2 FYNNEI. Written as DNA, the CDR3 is TGTGCCAGCAGTGAAACCCCGTCCCTAGCGGGAGGAGCGGGCGAGCAGTACTTC. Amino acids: CASSETPSLAGGAGEQYF.

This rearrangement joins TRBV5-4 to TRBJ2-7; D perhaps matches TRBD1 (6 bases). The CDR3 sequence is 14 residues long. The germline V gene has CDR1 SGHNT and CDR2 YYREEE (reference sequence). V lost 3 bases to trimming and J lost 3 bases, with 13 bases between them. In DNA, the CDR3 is TGTGCCAGCAGCTCGTCTCAGGGGCTCTACGAGCAGTACTTC. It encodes CASSSSQGLYEQYF. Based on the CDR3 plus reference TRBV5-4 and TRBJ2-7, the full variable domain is ETGVTQSPTHLIKTRGQQVTLRCSSQSGHNTVSWYQQALGQGPQFIFQYYREEENGRGNFPPRFSGLQFPNYSSELNVNALELDDSALYLCASSSSQGLYEQYFGPGTRLTVT.

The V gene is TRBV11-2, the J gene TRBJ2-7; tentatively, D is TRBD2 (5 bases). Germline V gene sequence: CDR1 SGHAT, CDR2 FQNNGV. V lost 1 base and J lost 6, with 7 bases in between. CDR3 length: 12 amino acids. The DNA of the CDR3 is TGTGCCAGCAGCTTAGGAGGGCTCGAGCAGTACTTC. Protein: CASSLGGLEQYF.

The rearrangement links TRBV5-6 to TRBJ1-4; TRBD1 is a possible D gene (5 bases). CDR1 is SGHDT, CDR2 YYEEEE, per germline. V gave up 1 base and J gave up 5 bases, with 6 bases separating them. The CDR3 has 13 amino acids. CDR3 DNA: TGTGCCAGCAGCTTGTGGGGCAATGAAAAACTGTTTTTT. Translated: CASSLWGNEKLFF. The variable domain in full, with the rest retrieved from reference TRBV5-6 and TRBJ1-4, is DAGVTQSPTHLIKTRGQQVTLRCSPKSGHDTVSWYQQALGQGPQFIFQYYEEEERQRGNFPDRFSGHQFPNYSSELNVNALLLGDSALYLCASSLWGNEKLFFGSGTQLSVL.

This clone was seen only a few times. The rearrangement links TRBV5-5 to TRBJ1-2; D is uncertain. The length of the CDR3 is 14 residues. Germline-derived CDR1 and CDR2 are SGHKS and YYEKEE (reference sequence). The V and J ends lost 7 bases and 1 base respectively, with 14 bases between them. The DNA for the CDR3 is TGTGCCAGCGGAAAGGGTATCGATAACTATGGCTACACCTTC. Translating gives CASGKGIDNYGYTF.

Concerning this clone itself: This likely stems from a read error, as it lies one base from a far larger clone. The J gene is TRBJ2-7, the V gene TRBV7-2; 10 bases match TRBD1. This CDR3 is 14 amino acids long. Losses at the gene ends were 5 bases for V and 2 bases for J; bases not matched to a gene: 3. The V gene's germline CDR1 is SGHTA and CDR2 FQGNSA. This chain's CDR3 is CASSPGTGAYEQYF. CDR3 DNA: TGTGCCAGCAGCCCCGGGACAGGGGCCTACGAGCAGTACTTC.

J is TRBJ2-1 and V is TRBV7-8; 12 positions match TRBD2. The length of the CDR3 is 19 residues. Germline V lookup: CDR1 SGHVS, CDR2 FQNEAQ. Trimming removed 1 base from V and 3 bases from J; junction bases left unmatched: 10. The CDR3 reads CASSLGTLTSGRLYNEQFF. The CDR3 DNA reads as TGTGCCAGCAGCTTAGGGACTCTGACTAGCGGGAGACTCTACAATGAGCAGTTCTTC.

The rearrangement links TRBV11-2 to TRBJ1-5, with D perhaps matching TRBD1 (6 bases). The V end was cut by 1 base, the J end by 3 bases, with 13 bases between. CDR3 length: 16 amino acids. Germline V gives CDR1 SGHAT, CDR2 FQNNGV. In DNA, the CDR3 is TGTGCCAGCAGCTTAGTAGGGCAGGGGATCAATCAGCCCCAGCATTTT. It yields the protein CASSLVGQGINQPQHF.

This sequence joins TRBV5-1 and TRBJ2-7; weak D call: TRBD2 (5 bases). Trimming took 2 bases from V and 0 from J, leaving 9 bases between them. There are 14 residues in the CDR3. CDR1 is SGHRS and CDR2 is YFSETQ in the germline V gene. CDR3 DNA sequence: TGCGCCAGCAGCTTACAAGGGAGCTCCTACGAGCAGTACTTC. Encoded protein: CASSLQGSSYEQYF.

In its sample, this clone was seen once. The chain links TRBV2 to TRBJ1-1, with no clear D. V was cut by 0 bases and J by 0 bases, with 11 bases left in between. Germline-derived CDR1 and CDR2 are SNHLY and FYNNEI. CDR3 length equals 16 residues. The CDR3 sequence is CASSEAGRILNTEAFF. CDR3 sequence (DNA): TGTGCCAGCAGTGAAGCTGGCAGGATTCTGAACACTGAAGCTTTCTTT.

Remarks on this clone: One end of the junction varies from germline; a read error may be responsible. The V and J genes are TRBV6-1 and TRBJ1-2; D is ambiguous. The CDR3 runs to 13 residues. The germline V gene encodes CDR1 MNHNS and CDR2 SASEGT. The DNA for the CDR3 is TGTGCCAGCACTGAATCCGGACGGGGAGGCTACACCTTC. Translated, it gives CASTESGRGGYTF.

The CDR3 DNA follows: TGTGCCAGCAGTGGTAGCGGGAAAAGTTCCTACGAGCAGTACTTC. This gives the protein CASSGSGKSSYEQYF. V usage is TRBV28 and J usage is TRBJ2-7; 8 bases match TRBD2. The CDR3 covers 15 residues. Losses at the gene ends were 5 bases for V and 1 base for J; bases not matched to a gene: 7. Per germline, CDR1 MDHEN and CDR2 SYDVKM. Full variable domain (rest looked up from reference TRBV28 and TRBJ2-7): DVKVTQSSRYLVKRTGEKVFLECVQDMDHENMFWYRQDPGLGLRLIYFSYDVKMKEKGDIPEGYSVSREKKERFSLILESASTNQTSMYLCASSGSGKSSYEQYFGPGTRLTVT.

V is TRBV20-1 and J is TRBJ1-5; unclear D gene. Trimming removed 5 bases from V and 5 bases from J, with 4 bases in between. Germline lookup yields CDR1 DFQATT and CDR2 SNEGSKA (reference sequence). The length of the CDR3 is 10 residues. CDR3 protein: CSAGDQPQHF. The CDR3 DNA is TGCAGTGCTGGGGATCAGCCCCAGCATTTT.